A single sample is the source of the 29 T cell receptor beta chains below, sequenced in a study of cytomegalovirus exposure and HLA in healthy donors. 60 Vbeta and 13 Jbeta primers were used in PCR. The table came from immunoSEQ multiplex PCR; TCRdb's copy has only in-frame clones and leaves some out. This sample yields about 190,000 clones, of which around 80% are seen a single time; 6.3% belongs to the top ten. Sequenced material: PBMCs. Receptors were obtained from a middle-aged man in good health and CMV-seropositive.

This clone was detected only once. Other DNA sequences in this sample translate to the same CDR3. This rearrangement joins TRBV9 to TRBJ2-7, with 7 bases matching TRBD1. Germline assignment: CDR1 SGDLS and CDR2 YYNGEE. The J segment lost 2 bases and the V segment lost 0 bases, leaving 2 bases of the junction unmatched. The CDR3 runs to 14 residues. CDR3 region: CASSVGQGAYEQYF. CDR3 nucleotides: TGTGCCAGCAGCGTAGGACAGGGTGCCTACGAGCAGTACTTC.

The rearrangement uses TRBV25-1 and TRBJ2-3, with D hard to call. CDR1 and CDR2 from the germline V gene are MGHDK and SYGVNS. CDR3 length: 14 amino acids. With 4 bases removed from V and 1 base from J, the gap between germline ends came to 9 bases. CDR3 nucleotide sequence: TGTGCCAGCAGTGCGAACCCAGGCACAGATACGCAGTATTTT. As protein: CASSANPGTDTQYF.

The genes are TRBV6-5 and TRBJ1-1; no clear D. The length of the CDR3 is 16 residues. Looked up from germline, CDR1 is MNHEY and CDR2 is SVGAGI. The germline V and J ends were trimmed by 4 bases and 2 bases, with 17 bases remaining between them. The CDR3 DNA follows: TGTGCCAGCAGTTTTCGGGGAATGAACTTCAACACTGAAGCTTTCTTT. This sequence encodes CASSFRGMNFNTEAFF.

V and J are TRBV11-2 and TRBJ1-1; D gene ambiguous. The CDR3 totals 12 residues. The V gene's germline CDR1 is SGHAT and CDR2 FQNNGV. Trimming took 3 bases from V and 5 from J, leaving 7 bases between them. The CDR3 DNA follows: TGTGCCAGCAGCTTCCCGGGGACTGAAGCTTTCTTT. Its translation: CASSFPGTEAFF.

For the CDR3, the DNA is TGTGCCAGCAGCCCAAGAGGGACAAATCAAGAGACCCAGTACTTC. Residues: CASSPRGTNQETQYF. J is TRBJ2-5 and V is TRBV7-2, with a weak D call TRBD1 (6 bases). Germline CDR1 and CDR2: SGHTA and FQGNSA. The CDR3 is made up of 15 amino acids. V lost 5 bases to trimming and J lost 2 bases, with 15 bases between them.

V gene TRBV6-5 combines with J gene TRBJ1-2; no reliable D call. This CDR3 region has 13 residues. Germline CDR1 reads MNHEY; CDR2 reads SVGAGI. The V gene lost 2 bases and the J gene lost 8 bases, with 12 bases spanning the gap. The CDR3 DNA reads as TGTGCCAGCAGTTACAAGCGGGATCGGGGCTACACCTTC. This codes for CASSYKRDRGYTF.

This sequence joins TRBV28 and TRBJ2-3; 7 bases line up with TRBD2. The CDR3 has 18 residues. V was pared by 4 bases and J by 2 bases, with 15 bases of the junction left unmatched. CDR1 is MDHEN, CDR2 SYDVKM, per germline. CDR3: CASSSYHNQGGDTDTQYF. The CDR3 nucleotides read TGTGCCAGCAGTTCATACCATAACCAGGGAGGGGACACAGATACGCAGTATTTT.

The chain is built from TRBV6-5 and TRBJ1-1, with TRBD1 identical over 8 bases. From germline, CDR1 is MNHEY and CDR2 SVGAGI. The length of the CDR3 is 14 residues. V lost 6 bases to trimming and J lost 1 base; unmatched junction nucleotides: 4. This CDR3 is CASSRTGWNTEAFF. Written as DNA, the CDR3 is TGTGCCAGCAGCCGGACAGGGTGGAACACTGAAGCTTTCTTT.

J is TRBJ2-5 and V is TRBV28; 11 bases align to TRBD2. There are 16 residues in the CDR3. After removal of 0 bases from V and 2 bases from J, the junction contained 2 bases not matched to a gene. Looked up from germline, CDR1 is MDHEN and CDR2 is SYDVKM. Here the CDR3 reads CASSLWASGGQETQYF. The CDR3 DNA reads as TGTGCCAGCAGTTTATGGGCTAGCGGGGGGCAAGAGACCCAGTACTTC.

The V call is TRBV7-9, the J call TRBJ2-3, with 10 bases fitting TRBD2. Germline V gene sequence: CDR1 SEHNR, CDR2 FQNEAQ (reference sequence). V lost 5 bases and J lost 2; bases outside the gene matches: 4. The CDR3 is 15 residues long. The CDR3 spells CASSLTSGVTDTQYF. The CDR3 DNA reads TGTGCCAGCAGCCTTACTAGCGGGGTCACAGATACGCAGTATTTT.

CDR3: CASSAVMPSTDTQYF. Here the CDR3 DNA reads TGCGCCAGCAGCGCGGTGATGCCTAGCACAGATACGCAGTATTTT. The chain recombines TRBV5-1 with TRBJ2-3; unclear D gene. Trimming pared 4 bases from V and 0 bases from J, leaving 12 bases between. In germline, CDR1 is SGHRS, CDR2 YFSETQ. The CDR3 sequence is 15 residues long.

This clone was seen only a few times. The chain combines TRBV27 with TRBJ2-5; TRBD1 agrees at 9 bases. With the DNA end fitting TRBJ2-7 better, the J assignment may be wrong. Germline V gives CDR1 MNHEY, CDR2 SMNVEV (reference sequence). This CDR3 has 14 residues. The CDR3 protein is CASSSGQGSNEQYF. The CDR3 coding sequence is TGTGCCAGCAGTTCAGGACAGGGGTCCAACGAGCAGTACTTC.

V usage is TRBV30 and J usage is TRBJ2-7, with 9 bases that match TRBD1. The CDR3 contains 13 residues. J gave up 3 bases and V 5 bases, and 5 bases lay outside the gene matches. Per germline, CDR1 GTSNPN and CDR2 SVGIG (reference sequence). The CDR3 sequence: CAWGTGGSYEQYF. The CDR3 DNA is TGTGCCTGGGGTACAGGGGGCAGCTACGAGCAGTACTTC.

V and J are TRBV6-6 and TRBJ2-3, with D maybe TRBD2 (5 bases). CDR3 length: 11 residues. V was pared by 7 bases and J by 11 bases, with 13 bases between. Germline V gives CDR1 MNHNY, CDR2 SVGAGI (reference sequence). Written as DNA, the CDR3 is TGTGCCAGCACCAACGGGGTCGGGCAGTATTTT. Its translation is CASTNGVGQYF.

The chain couples TRBV7-6 to TRBJ2-3; TRBD2 aligns across 7 bases. The CDR3 sequence is 14 residues long. CDR1 SGHVS and CDR2 FNYEAQ come from the germline V gene. The V and J ends lost 1 base and 14 bases, in that order; junction bases with no gene match: 12. This chain's CDR3 is CASSLGGSGDYVYF. The CDR3 DNA is TGTGCCAGCAGCTTAGGGGGATCGGGGGACTACGTGTATTTT.

The gene calls are TRBV10-3 and TRBJ2-6; D is ambiguous. Germline V gene lookup returns CDR1 ENHRY and CDR2 SYGVKD. This CDR3 has 14 amino acids. Trimming pared 9 bases from V and 2 bases from J, leaving 11 bases between. The CDR3 loop reads CAILGETGANVLTF. CDR3 DNA sequence: TGTGCCATTCTGGGCGAGACTGGGGCCAACGTCCTGACTTTC.

This rearrangement joins TRBV5-4 to TRBJ2-1, with 8 bases fitting TRBD2. Per the germline V gene, CDR1 is SGHNT and CDR2 is YYREEE (reference sequence). There are 15 residues in the CDR3. Germline trimming cut 1 base from V and 8 bases from J; bases unmatched to any gene: 8. The CDR3 coding sequence is TGTGCCAGCAGCTTGAGAGCGGGGGCCGCCTATGAGCAGTTCTTC. This encodes CASSLRAGAAYEQFF. The variable domain in full, completed from reference TRBV5-4 and TRBJ2-1, reads ETGVTQSPTHLIKTRGQQVTLRCSSQSGHNTVSWYQQALGQGPQFIFQYYREEENGRGNFPPRFSGLQFPNYSSELNVNALELDDSALYLCASSLRAGAAYEQFFGPGTRLTVL.

The chain has TRBV18 and TRBJ2-7; 9 bases map to TRBD1. V lost 3 bases and J lost 5; bases outside the gene matches: 29. Germline V gives CDR1 KGHSH, CDR2 LQKENI. The CDR3 is made up of 22 amino acids. The CDR3 protein is CASSPDLVSQGAYGQGRNEQYF. Written as DNA, the CDR3 is TGTGCCAGCTCACCGGACTTGGTTTCCCAGGGGGCGTACGGACAGGGGAGAAACGAGCAGTACTTC.

The chain recombines TRBV2 with TRBJ1-4; D is possibly TRBD1 (5 bases). Germline CDR1 and CDR2: SNHLY and FYNNEI. Trimming stripped 6 bases from V and 8 bases from J, with 25 bases between. This CDR3 comprises 17 residues. Here the CDR3 DNA reads TGTGCCAGCAGGCACAGGAGGGGCCAGGCAGGCCAAGAAAAACTGTTTTTT. It translates to CASRHRRGQAGQEKLFF.

The chain has TRBV2 and TRBJ2-7; TRBD1 aligns across 8 bases. Germline CDR1 reads SNHLY; CDR2 reads FYNNEI. The CDR3 has 13 amino acids. V lost 7 bases and J lost 2; bases outside the gene matches: 4. CDR3 in amino acids: CASNGQGPYEQYF. Here the CDR3 DNA reads TGTGCCAGCAACGGACAGGGTCCCTACGAGCAGTACTTC.

The chain combines TRBV19 with TRBJ1-1; TRBD1 aligns across 7 bases. Per germline, CDR1 LNHDA and CDR2 SQIVND (reference sequence). After removal of 7 bases from V and 8 bases from J, the junction contained 10 bases not matched to a gene. CDR3 size: 13 residues. CDR3 amino acids: CASIEGALGEAFF. DNA of the CDR3: TGTGCCAGTATCGAGGGGGCCCTGGGGGAAGCTTTCTTT.

CDR3 nucleotide sequence: TGTGCCACAGGCCCGGGGGGGGAGACTGAAGCTTTCTTT. It specifies CATGPGGETEAFF. This sequence joins TRBV7-2 and TRBJ1-1; tentative D call: TRBD1 (5 bases). This CDR3 region has 13 residues. V dropped 10 bases and J dropped 5 bases, with 17 bases sitting between them. CDR1 SGHTA and CDR2 FQGNSA come from the germline V gene.

The sample holds a few counts of this clone. J is TRBJ2-2 and V is TRBV7-2; TRBD2 matches 16 bases. Germline V gene data show CDR1 as SGHTA and CDR2 as FQGNSA. This CDR3 is 19 amino acids long. Germline trimming cut 6 bases from V and 5 bases from J; bases unmatched to any gene: 12. The CDR3 here is CASSKSVGLAGGRTGELFF. CDR3 sequence (DNA): TGTGCCAGCAGTAAAAGCGTGGGACTAGCGGGGGGGAGGACCGGGGAGCTGTTTTTT.

As for this clone: Because the CDR3's place on the DNA is in doubt, the DNA is left out and the CDR3 is given as listed by TCRdb. This chain joins TRBV19 and TRBJ1-1; whether TRBD1, the table's D call, matches the DNA was not checked. Germline CDR1 is LNHDA and CDR2 is SQIVND (reference sequence). The CDR3 spans 11 amino acids, including both terminal residues. CDR3 protein: CASTSGTDAFF.

The chain combines TRBV27 with TRBJ2-1; D is uncertain. The CDR3 contains 12 residues. Per germline, CDR1 MNHEY and CDR2 SMNVEV (reference sequence). V was clipped by 6 bases and J by 3 bases, with 6 bases between them. The CDR3 spells CASSPGYNEQFF. In nucleotides, the CDR3 is TGTGCCAGCAGCCCCGGCTACAATGAGCAGTTCTTC.

This chain uses TRBV5-1 with TRBJ1-1, with TRBD1 as a possible D gene (6 bases). Germline V lookup: CDR1 SGHRS, CDR2 YFSETQ. CDR3 length: 14 residues. V shed 3 bases and J shed 1 base, with 10 bases lying between them. The CDR3 spells CASSSRQANTEAFF. The DNA for the CDR3 is TGCGCCAGCAGCTCCCGACAGGCGAACACTGAAGCTTTCTTT. Full variable domain (remainder filled in from reference TRBV5-1 and TRBJ1-1): KAGVTQTPRYLIKTRGQQVTLSCSPISGHRSVSWYQQTPGQGLQFLFEYFSETQRNKGNFPGRFSGRQFSNSRSEMNVSTLELGDSALYLCASSSRQANTEAFFGQGTRLTVV.

This rearrangement joins TRBV5-1 to TRBJ2-3; 11 nucleotides agree with TRBD2. CDR3 size: 15 residues. Losses at the gene ends were 3 bases for V and 6 bases for J; bases not matched to a gene: 6. The germline V gene encodes CDR1 SGHRS and CDR2 YFSETQ. CDR3 nucleotide sequence: TGCGCCAGCAGCTCGACTAGCGGGGCCGCGGATACGCAGTATTTT. It encodes CASSSTSGAADTQYF.

The genes are TRBV2 and TRBJ2-2, with 7 bases matching TRBD2. Germline V lookup: CDR1 SNHLY, CDR2 FYNNEI. The CDR3 runs 17 residues. Trimming removed 6 bases from V and 7 bases from J; junction bases left unmatched: 17. Here the CDR3 reads CASRHSPGFGGGGELFF. CDR3 bases: TGTGCCAGCAGACATAGCCCCGGGTTCGGCGGGGGCGGGGAGCTGTTTTTT.

The rearrangement links TRBV4-1 to TRBJ1-1, with a possible D match to TRBD1 (6 bases). Germline V lookup: CDR1 MGHRA, CDR2 YSYEKL. This CDR3 comprises 15 residues. The ends were cut back, 3 bases at V and 1 base at J, with 12 bases in the middle. The CDR3 sequence: CASSQAIQGNTEAFF. CDR3 nucleotides: TGCGCCAGCAGCCAGGCGATACAGGGGAACACTGAAGCTTTCTTT.